This T cell receptor (beta chain) was sequenced in a study of ipilimumab plus nivolumab after autologous stem cell transplantation. In the study overall: Patients received a median of about five ipilimumab and 8 or 9 nivolumab doses. The DLBCL cohort had primary refractory and relapsed disease, with 18-month progression-free survival of about 82% and 31%.

The CDR3 length is 16 residues. The V end lost 2 bases, the J end lost 5 bases, and 19 bases lay between the germline ends. Per germline, CDR1 MNHEY and CDR2 SMNVEV (reference sequence). Assay used: immunoSEQ multiplex PCR; TCRdb lists only in-frame clones, some missing. Of 10,000 to 15,000 clones in the sample, 73% are singletons; the top ten hold over 15%. The study, taken as a whole, reports: The authors say TCR, Treg and microbiome findings warrant further study.

This clone was counted only a few times. What it binds is unknown. This sequence was found in a male donor with diffuse large B-cell lymphoma. The rearrangement joins TRBV27 to TRBJ2-7; D is perhaps TRBD1 or TRBD2 (5 bases each). Sequenced material: PBMCs, taken in a trial of ipilimumab plus nivolumab as post-transplant consolidation. In DNA, the CDR3 is TGTGCCAGCAGTTTAACTTTGACAGATACTAGAAACGAGCAGTACTTC. Translating gives CASSLTLTDTRNEQYF.